Presented here are 32 T cell receptor beta chains from one specimen sequenced in a study of monozygotic twins with cystic fibrosis. The table came from immunoSEQ multiplex PCR; TCRdb's copy has only in-frame clones and leaves some out. Of fewer than 20,000 clones in the sample, roughly nine tenths are singletons; the top ten hold more than 1.5%. The sample comprised blood. These receptors were collected from a girl aged 2-9 years with cystic fibrosis.

The CDR3 loop is CASSERGLYGYTF. CDR3 in DNA: TGTGCCAGCAGTGAAAGGGGGCTGTATGGCTACACCTTC. V and J are TRBV2 and TRBJ1-2, with 7 bases aligning to TRBD1. Germline CDR1 reads SNHLY; CDR2 reads FYNNEI. CDR3 size: 13 residues. V shed 2 bases, J shed 5 bases, and the junction held 2 bases outside the gene matches.

The rearrangement uses TRBV2 and TRBJ2-7, with 9 bases identical to TRBD1. Germline lookup yields CDR1 SNHLY and CDR2 FYNNEI. The CDR3 has 15 residues. V shed 4 bases, J shed 5 bases, and the junction held 9 bases outside the gene matches. The CDR3 spells CASSVESGTGNEQYF. CDR3 sequence (DNA): TGTGCCAGCAGTGTTGAGTCAGGGACAGGGAACGAGCAGTACTTC.

This rearrangement joins TRBV27 to TRBJ2-3, with D hard to call. Germline V gene sequence: CDR1 MNHEY, CDR2 SMNVEV (reference sequence). Trimming cost V 3 bases and J 4 bases, with 11 bases left between them. This CDR3 spans 14 amino acids. The CDR3 sequence is CASSFSETADTQYF. The CDR3 DNA follows: TGTGCCAGCAGTTTTTCGGAGACGGCAGATACGCAGTATTTT.

The chain employs TRBV19 and TRBJ2-4; possibly TRBD2 for D (5 bases). With 3 bases removed from V and 7 bases from J, the gap between germline ends came to 13 bases. The germline V gene has CDR1 LNHDA and CDR2 SQIVND (reference sequence). The CDR3 runs 14 residues. This CDR3 reads CASSIAGGGNIQYF. CDR3 coding DNA: TGTGCCAGTAGTATTGCGGGTGGAGGTAACATTCAGTACTTC.

The V and J genes are TRBV18 and TRBJ1-1, with TRBD1 as a possible D gene (5 bases). This CDR3 has 14 amino acids. Germline CDR1 reads KGHSH; CDR2 reads LQKENI. V was pared by 6 bases and J by 1 base, with 12 bases between. The CDR3 DNA is TGTGCCAGCTCTGAACAAACAGGGAACACTGAAGCTTTCTTT. Residues: CASSEQTGNTEAFF.

This chain's CDR3 is CSGAGTGNTGELFF. The CDR3, as DNA: TGCAGCGGTGCAGGGACAGGGAACACCGGGGAGCTGTTTTTT. This chain joins TRBV29-1 and TRBJ2-2; 8 nucleotides match TRBD1. Germline V lookup: CDR1 SQVTM, CDR2 ANQGSEA. The V gene end was trimmed by 7 bases and the J gene end by 1 base; junction bases not matched to a gene: 5. The CDR3 covers 14 residues.

The chain joins TRBV7-8 to TRBJ1-6; tentative D call: TRBD1 (6 bases). Germline V gene lookup returns CDR1 SGHVS and CDR2 FQNEAQ. The CDR3 has 17 amino acids. The V and J ends lost 1 base and 7 bases respectively, with 17 bases between them. In DNA form, the CDR3 reads TGTGCCAGCAGCTTAGAAGGGGTAGGGGGAAGGAATTCACCCCTCCACTTT. This sequence encodes CASSLEGVGGRNSPLHF. The full variable domain, its missing parts supplied by reference TRBV7-8 and TRBJ1-6, is GAGVSQSPRYKVAKRGQDVALRCDPISGHVSLFWYQQALGQGPEFLTYFQNEAQLDKSGLPSDRFFAERPEGSVSTLKIQRTQQEDSAVYLCASSLEGVGGRNSPLHFGNGTRLTVT.

This clone has only a few counts. The J gene is TRBJ2-1, the V gene TRBV27; 11 bases match TRBD2. The V gene's germline CDR1 is MNHEY and CDR2 SMNVEV (reference sequence). V gave up 2 bases and J gave up 8 bases; unmatched junction bases: 8. There are 16 residues in the CDR3. In nucleotides, the CDR3 is TGTGCCAGCAGTTTAGGTAGCGGGAGGGCCGTGTATGAGCAGTTCTTC. Translated, it gives CASSLGSGRAVYEQFF.

J is TRBJ2-3 and V is TRBV4-1; no clear D. CDR1 and CDR2 (germline): MGHRA, YSYEKL. The V gene lost 0 bases and the J gene lost 2 bases, with 6 bases spanning the gap. The CDR3 has 14 residues. The CDR3 region is CASSQDRVTDTQYF. The DNA of the CDR3 is TGCGCCAGCAGCCAAGATCGGGTCACAGATACGCAGTATTTT.

V gene TRBV29-1 combines with J gene TRBJ1-1; 7 bases map to TRBD1. The germline V gene has CDR1 SQVTM and CDR2 ANQGSEA. The ends lost 1 base at V and 7 bases at J; junction bases unmatched: 6. The CDR3 runs to 13 residues. DNA of the CDR3: TGCAGCGTTGAAGTAGGACAGGCCGTTGAAGCTTTCTTT. This sequence encodes CSVEVGQAVEAFF. Looking up the rest from reference TRBV29-1 and TRBJ1-1 gives the full variable domain: SAVISQKPSRDICQRGTSLTIQCQVDSQVTMMFWYRQQPGQSLTLIATANQGSEATYESGFVIDKFPISRPNLTFSTLTVSNMSPEDSSIYLCSVEVGQAVEAFFGQGTRLTVV.

The V gene is TRBV7-2, the J gene TRBJ2-1; D remains ambiguous. The CDR3 contains 14 residues. Germline CDR1 is SGHTA and CDR2 is FQGNSA. The V end lost 5 bases, the J end lost 0 bases, and 8 bases lay between the germline ends. The CDR3 DNA sequence: TGTGCCAGCAGCCCAGATAGCTCCTACAATGAGCAGTTCTTC. Its translation: CASSPDSSYNEQFF.

The chain joins TRBV5-1 to TRBJ1-2; D is undetermined. Germline loops: CDR1 SGHRS, CDR2 YFSETQ. The CDR3 loop spans 13 amino acids. Trimming left V 0 bases short and J 2 bases short, with 5 bases between. As DNA, the CDR3 is TGCGCCAGCAGCTTGGACAGAAACTATGGCTACACCTTC. Its protein product is CASSLDRNYGYTF.

This chain joins TRBV28 and TRBJ1-5; D is undetermined. This CDR3 has 14 amino acids. The germline gives CDR1 MDHEN, CDR2 SYDVKM. Trimming removed 6 bases at V and 6 bases at J, with 15 bases between. The CDR3 nucleotides read TGTGCCAGCAGACGCCACGACTCCGGTCAGCCCCAGCATTTT. Translation gives CASRRHDSGQPQHF.

The chain uses TRBV14 and TRBJ2-7; maybe TRBD2 (5 bases). Deletions cut 6 bases from V and 2 bases from J, with 17 bases between. The CDR3 spans 15 residues. The V gene's germline CDR1 is SGHDN and CDR2 FVKESK. In nucleotides, the CDR3 is TGTGCCAGCAGTCCCTTGCCGGGGTCGACCTACGAGCAGTACTTC. It yields the protein CASSPLPGSTYEQYF.

This chain joins TRBV18 and TRBJ1-2; unclear D gene. Germline loops: CDR1 KGHSH, CDR2 LQKENI. V was shortened by 1 base and J by 5 bases, with 17 bases between the two germline ends. The CDR3 consists of 16 residues. Written as DNA, the CDR3 is TGTGCCAGCTCACCACGAATTGGGGAAACGTCGTATGGCTACACCTTC. It encodes CASSPRIGETSYGYTF.

The table lists this clone with a count of one. The chain combines TRBV11-3 with TRBJ2-3; no reliable D call. The CDR3 length is 17 residues. The V and J ends lost 0 bases and 1 base respectively, with 14 bases between them. The germline V gene has CDR1 SGHNT and CDR2 YENEEA. CDR3 sequence reads: CASSLDPDTGCTDTQYF. CDR3 in DNA: TGTGCCAGCAGCTTAGATCCCGACACCGGATGCACAGATACGCAGTATTTT.

This clone was observed once. The genes are TRBV7-9 and TRBJ1-1; D call uncertain. CDR1 is SEHNR and CDR2 is FQNEAQ in the germline V gene (reference sequence). V lost 1 base, J lost 5 bases, and 8 bases lay in between. The CDR3 is 13 amino acids. CDR3 in amino acids: CASSLGVRTEAFF. The CDR3 DNA sequence: TGTGCCAGCAGCTTAGGGGTTCGGACTGAAGCTTTCTTT.

The chain carries TRBV6-6 and TRBJ1-1; D might be TRBD1 (6 bases). With 0 bases removed from V and 1 base from J, the gap between germline ends came to 12 bases. CDR1 is MNHNY, CDR2 SVGAGI, per germline (reference sequence). The CDR3 covers 16 residues. Here the CDR3 DNA reads TGTGCCAGCAGTTACTCCCCGGGGGCGTCGAACACTGAAGCTTTCTTT. Amino acids: CASSYSPGASNTEAFF.

This sequence joins TRBV7-9 and TRBJ1-4; no firm D call. The CDR3 has 14 amino acids. The germline V gene encodes CDR1 SEHNR and CDR2 FQNEAQ (reference sequence). The ends were cut back, 2 bases at V and 7 bases at J, with 11 bases in the middle. The CDR3: CASSLSLQAEKLFF. Written as DNA, the CDR3 is TGTGCCAGCAGCTTAAGCCTGCAGGCTGAAAAACTGTTTTTT.

The rearrangement uses TRBV4-2 and TRBJ2-7; a weak D match, TRBD2 (5 bases). The CDR3 consists of 14 residues. Per germline, CDR1 LGHNA and CDR2 YNFKEQ. Trimming shortened V by 1 base and J by 4 bases, and 11 bases separated the two germline ends. CDR3 protein: CASSQGGSRYEQYF. The CDR3 nucleotides read TGTGCCAGCAGCCAAGGAGGGAGTCGTTACGAGCAGTACTTC.

The chain uses TRBV5-4 and TRBJ1-1, with TRBD1 as a possible D gene (6 bases). The CDR3 totals 15 residues. The germline V gene has CDR1 SGHNT and CDR2 YYREEE (reference sequence). The germline V and J ends were trimmed by 2 bases and 3 bases, with 14 bases remaining between them. As DNA, the CDR3 is TGTGCCAGCAGCTTTACCGGGGGCGGGGACACTGAAGCTTTCTTT. Its protein is CASSFTGGGDTEAFF.

This clone has only a few counts. The chain combines TRBV6-4 with TRBJ1-1; 9 nucleotides match TRBD1. Per germline, CDR1 MRHNA and CDR2 SNTAGT. The CDR3 runs 15 residues. V gave up 6 bases and J gave up 5 bases; unmatched junction bases: 10. CDR3 sequence: CASSRGTGRGTEAFF. The CDR3 DNA follows: TGTGCCAGCAGCCGCGGGACAGGGCGAGGGACTGAAGCTTTCTTT.

The J gene is TRBJ2-1, the V gene TRBV6-5, with unresolved D. This CDR3 is 11 amino acids long. The V and J ends lost 10 bases and 6 bases respectively, with 10 bases between them. Germline V gives CDR1 MNHEY, CDR2 SVGAGI. CDR3 sequence reads: CATAQANEQFF. CDR3 DNA: TGTGCCACAGCCCAGGCCAATGAGCAGTTCTTC.

This clone was seen just once. The rearrangement links TRBV28 to TRBJ1-3; D unresolved. This CDR3 comprises 16 residues. Germline values: CDR1 MDHEN, CDR2 SYDVKM. V gave up 7 bases and J gave up 4 bases, with 20 bases separating them. The DNA for the CDR3 is TGTGCCAGCAAGGTACAGCACCGTCTAGGAGGAAACACCATATATTTT. Translated: CASKVQHRLGGNTIYF.

This rearrangement joins TRBV28 to TRBJ2-7, with unresolved D. V shed 2 bases and J shed 2 bases, with 10 bases lying between them. This CDR3 spans 14 amino acids. CDR1 and CDR2 (germline): MDHEN, SYDVKM. The CDR3 region has the DNA TGTGCCAGCAGTTTAGGTGTCGTACCCTACGAGCAGTACTTC. Translation gives CASSLGVVPYEQYF.

This clone was observed a handful of times. The V and J genes are TRBV19 and TRBJ1-2; 10 nucleotides match TRBD1. This CDR3 spans 14 amino acids. CDR1 is LNHDA and CDR2 is SQIVND in the germline V gene (reference sequence). The J segment lost 3 bases and the V segment lost 9 bases, leaving 7 bases of the junction unmatched. In DNA form, the CDR3 reads TGTGCCAGCAGCCCGACAGGGGGCGACTATGGCTACACCTTC. Translating gives CASSPTGGDYGYTF.

The chain joins TRBV4-3 to TRBJ2-6; D unclear. Germline V gene data show CDR1 as LGHNA and CDR2 as YSLEER. The CDR3 has 18 residues. V lost 0 bases and J lost 3, with 15 bases in between. DNA for the CDR3: TGCGCCAGCAGCCAAGATGAGGTTGTGGTTGGTGGGGCCAACGTCCTGACTTTC. The encoded protein is CASSQDEVVVGGANVLTF.

The rearrangement joins TRBV27 to TRBJ2-2, with unresolved D. The germline V and J ends were trimmed by 0 bases and 0 bases, with 17 bases remaining between them. This CDR3 comprises 19 residues. The germline gives CDR1 MNHEY, CDR2 SMNVEV (reference sequence). CDR3: CASSLSYGGAIPNTGELFF. The CDR3 nucleotides read TGTGCCAGCAGTTTATCGTACGGCGGAGCGATCCCGAACACCGGGGAGCTGTTTTTT.

This sequence joins TRBV27 and TRBJ1-2; D gene ambiguous. V was cut by 5 bases and J by 2 bases, with 12 bases left in between. Germline V lookup: CDR1 MNHEY, CDR2 SMNVEV (reference sequence). The CDR3 sequence is 14 residues long. CDR3 in DNA: TGTGCCAGCAGTCCCCAATCAGGCAACTATGGCTACACCTTC. Protein product: CASSPQSGNYGYTF.

The V call is TRBV5-1, the J call TRBJ2-5; D is undetermined. The length of the CDR3 is 17 residues. V lost 0 bases and J 2 bases, leaving 17 bases between the germline ends. Germline CDR1 reads SGHRS; CDR2 reads YFSETQ. The CDR3 DNA follows: TGCGCCAGCAGCTTGGACCCCAAGCCAGTTCGACAAGAGACCCAGTACTTC. This translates into CASSLDPKPVRQETQYF.

The gene calls are TRBV25-1 and TRBJ1-5; D not certain. The CDR3 spans 14 residues. The germline gives CDR1 MGHDK, CDR2 SYGVNS. V was shortened by 4 bases and J by 2 bases, with 9 bases between the two germline ends. This CDR3 reads CASSVVRGNQPQHF. The DNA of the CDR3 is TGTGCCAGCAGTGTGGTGCGGGGCAATCAGCCCCAGCATTTT. The entire variable domain, with the rest obtained from reference TRBV25-1 and TRBJ1-5, is as follows: EADIYQTPRYLVIGTGKKITLECSQTMGHDKMYWYQQDPGMELHLIHYSYGVNSTEKGDLSSESTVSRIRTEHFPLTLESARPSHTSQYLCASSVVRGNQPQHFGDGTRLSIL.

The chain has TRBV5-4 and TRBJ1-1; maybe TRBD1 (6 bases). Per germline, CDR1 SGHNT and CDR2 YYREEE (reference sequence). V was cut by 4 bases and J by 2 bases, with 12 bases left in between. CDR3 size: 14 residues. In DNA form, the CDR3 reads TGTGCCAGCAGCCGGGGGGGGCGAAACACTGAAGCTTTCTTT. This sequence encodes CASSRGGRNTEAFF.